This T cell receptor beta chain was observed in a study of T cell repertoires in cytomegalovirus infection. Study overall: Shared public TCR beta signatures pointed to both CMV infection and a matching HLA type.

Germline CDR1 LGHNA, CDR2 YSLEER. The CDR3 loop spans 15 amino acids. The V segment lost 4 bases and the J segment 4 bases; nucleotides outside the gene matches: 2. Study results and caveats: HLA-C-restricted CMV clonotypes gave the most frequent clonotype in two of eight donors.

MiXCR, run by TCRdb on the reads, gives a single entry per CDR3 protein. The table records a few hundred thousand distinct CDR3 sequences, less than 9.5% of them present only once. This clonotype appeared many times. The antigen is undetermined. This sequence was found in a human donor in good health (CMV status not recorded). Some clones in this sample may be carry-over from other donors' samples. The sequencing input was PBMCs. The chain links TRBV4-3 to TRBJ2-3, with 13 positions matching TRBD2. The DNA for the CDR3 is TGCGCCAGCAGCCCACTAGCGGGAGGGGCAGATACGCAGTATTTT. Protein: CASSPLAGGADTQYF.